These 32 T cell receptor beta chains share one sample of origin, sequenced in a study of cytomegalovirus exposure and HLA in healthy donors. PCR used 60 Vbeta primers and 13 Jbeta primers. The data were produced by immunoSEQ multiplex PCR, yet TCRdb's version contains in-frame clones alone and is incomplete. The sample holds 100,000 to 150,000 clones; approximately 80% are singletons and the top ten take 13%. The material sequenced was PBMCs. Source of these receptors: a woman in her thirties or forties in good health and CMV-seropositive.

V is TRBV5-1 and J is TRBJ1-1; a possible D gene is TRBD1 (5 bases). The germline V gene encodes CDR1 SGHRS and CDR2 YFSETQ. V was shortened by 4 bases and J by 4 bases, with 14 bases between the two germline ends. The CDR3 is made up of 14 amino acids. This chain's CDR3 is CASSAGDLTTEAFF. The CDR3 region has the DNA TGCGCCAGCAGCGCGGGGGACTTAACCACTGAAGCTTTCTTT.

This clone was counted only a few times. The CDR3 DNA is TGTGCCAGCGGAGGACGCGGTTCGGAAGCTTTCTTT. It is translated as CASGGRGSEAFF. The chain joins TRBV2 to TRBJ1-1; D is unresolved. V was cut by 8 bases and J by 8 bases, with 15 bases left in between. The CDR3 sequence is 12 residues long. CDR1 SNHLY and CDR2 FYNNEI come from the germline V gene.

The chain links TRBV5-1 to TRBJ2-2, with a possible D match to TRBD1 (6 bases). The CDR3 is made up of 13 amino acids. Trimming removed 6 bases at V and 5 bases at J, with 11 bases between. Germline V gene lookup returns CDR1 SGHRS and CDR2 YFSETQ. The CDR3 nucleotides are TGCGCCAGCACTGGACAGTTTACCGGGGAGCTGTTTTTT. Protein: CASTGQFTGELFF.

The rearrangement links TRBV9 to TRBJ2-5; no clear D gene. This CDR3 comprises 14 residues. The V gene lost 3 bases and the J gene lost 9 bases, with 18 bases spanning the gap. Germline V gene data show CDR1 as SGDLS and CDR2 as YYNGEE. The CDR3: CASSAHGSPMSQYF. CDR3 DNA: TGTGCCAGCAGCGCGCACGGGTCCCCTATGTCCCAGTACTTC.

This clone appeared a single time. The chain carries TRBV27 and TRBJ2-7, with 9 bases aligning to TRBD2. J gave up 2 bases and V 2 bases, and 4 bases lay outside the gene matches. Germline lookup yields CDR1 MNHEY and CDR2 SMNVEV (reference sequence). CDR3 size: 15 residues. The CDR3 DNA reads TGTGCCAGCAGTTTAACGTCTAGCGGGGCCTACGAGCAGTACTTC. Its translation: CASSLTSSGAYEQYF.

The rearrangement uses TRBV30 and TRBJ2-1; 7 positions match TRBD1. Germline assignment: CDR1 GTSNPN and CDR2 SVGIG (reference sequence). Germline trimming cut 4 bases from V and 5 bases from J; bases unmatched to any gene: 5. The CDR3 runs 13 residues. CDR3 nucleotide sequence: TGTGCCTGGACAGGACAGGCAAACAATGAGCAGTTCTTC. Its translation: CAWTGQANNEQFF. Filled out from reference TRBV30 and TRBJ2-1, the complete variable domain reads SQTIHQWPATLVQPVGSPLSLECTVEGTSNPNLYWYRQAAGRGLQLLFYSVGIGQISSEVPQNLSASRPQDRQFILSSKKLLLSDSGFYLCAWTGQANNEQFFGPGTRLTVL.

V usage is TRBV7-2 and J usage is TRBJ2-5, with D maybe TRBD2 (5 bases). The V gene's germline CDR1 is SGHTA and CDR2 FQGNSA. Trimming left V 5 bases short and J 8 bases short, with 18 bases between. The CDR3 is made up of 14 amino acids. The CDR3 region has the DNA TGTGCCAGCAGCCCCGGACTCCCCCAGGAAACCCAGTACTTC. Translation gives CASSPGLPQETQYF.

The chain combines TRBV5-5 with TRBJ1-2; D is ambiguous. The V gene lost 2 bases and the J gene lost 0 bases, with 11 bases spanning the gap. This CDR3 contains 15 residues. The V gene's germline CDR1 is SGHKS and CDR2 YYEKEE (reference sequence). The CDR3 nucleotides are TGTGCCAGCAGCTTAATTGACTTAGCTAACTATGGCTACACCTTC. Protein sequence: CASSLIDLANYGYTF.

The chain recombines TRBV5-1 with TRBJ2-1, with 7 bases that match TRBD1. Germline V CDR1 and CDR2: SGHRS, YFSETQ. The ends lost 3 bases at V and 9 bases at J; junction bases unmatched: 15. The CDR3 extends over 16 amino acids. This chain's CDR3 is CASSSGRDRTNTEQFF. The CDR3 nucleotides are TGCGCCAGCAGCTCGGGCCGGGACAGAACTAATACTGAGCAGTTCTTC.

The chain links TRBV28 to TRBJ2-7, with 10 nucleotides matching TRBD2. The germline V gene encodes CDR1 MDHEN and CDR2 SYDVKM. The CDR3 totals 12 residues. V gave up 2 bases and J gave up 9 bases; unmatched junction bases: 1. CDR3 amino acids: CASSLRLAGQYF. CDR3 nucleotides: TGTGCCAGCAGTTTACGACTAGCGGGGCAGTACTTC.

This chain links TRBV5-1 with TRBJ2-2; 12 bases map to TRBD2. Germline CDR1 reads SGHRS; CDR2 reads YFSETQ. The ends lost 3 bases at V and 2 bases at J; junction bases unmatched: 2. The CDR3 contains 16 residues. CDR3 protein: CASSWTSGANTGELFF. In DNA, the CDR3 is TGCGCCAGCAGCTGGACTAGCGGGGCTAACACCGGGGAGCTGTTTTTT. The entire variable domain, with the rest obtained from reference TRBV5-1 and TRBJ2-2, is as follows: KAGVTQTPRYLIKTRGQQVTLSCSPISGHRSVSWYQQTPGQGLQFLFEYFSETQRNKGNFPGRFSGRQFSNSRSEMNVSTLELGDSALYLCASSWTSGANTGELFFGEGSRLTVL.

CDR3 in DNA: TGTGCCAGCAGCCCACTAGCGGGACGACTACAAGAGACCCAGTACTTC. This gives the protein CASSPLAGRLQETQYF. The gene calls are TRBV7-9 and TRBJ2-5; 10 bases align to TRBD2. CDR1 SEHNR and CDR2 FQNEAQ come from the germline V gene (reference sequence). Trimming at V came to 5 bases and at J to 2 bases, leaving 8 bases not matched to a gene. The CDR3 has 16 residues.

The rearrangement uses TRBV27 and TRBJ2-7, with TRBD2 matching 7 bases. CDR3 length equals 13 residues. J was trimmed by 2 bases and V by 6 bases; bases with no gene match: 4. CDR1 MNHEY and CDR2 SMNVEV come from the germline V gene (reference sequence). Here the CDR3 DNA reads TGTGCCAGCAGGGCTAGCGGTGCCTACGAGCAGTACTTC. Residues: CASRASGAYEQYF.

The chain recombines TRBV18 with TRBJ2-4; D might be TRBD2 (7 bases). The CDR3 is made up of 14 amino acids. Germline values: CDR1 KGHSH, CDR2 LQKENI. V lost 3 bases and J lost 8, with 14 bases in between. CDR3 in amino acids: CASSPSGTIDIQYF. CDR3 coding DNA: TGTGCCAGCTCACCCAGCGGGACAATAGACATTCAGTACTTC.

J is TRBJ2-3 and V is TRBV6-5, with a possible D match to TRBD2 (6 bases). The length of the CDR3 is 15 residues. Trimming took 8 bases from V and 0 from J, leaving 15 bases between them. The V gene's germline CDR1 is MNHEY and CDR2 SVGAGI. This CDR3 reads CASGRTQKSTDTQYF. The DNA for the CDR3 is TGTGCCAGCGGGAGGACCCAGAAAAGCACAGATACGCAGTATTTT.

This sequence joins TRBV9 and TRBJ2-7; 8 bases line up with TRBD1. V lost 5 bases, J lost 3 bases, and 10 bases stayed unmatched. Germline CDR1 is SGDLS and CDR2 is YYNGEE. CDR3 length equals 15 residues. CDR3 nucleotide sequence: TGTGCCAGCAGTCTCTCCGGACAGGGCAACTACGAGCAGTACTTC. It specifies CASSLSGQGNYEQYF.

The genes are TRBV5-1 and TRBJ2-7; unclear D gene. The germline gives CDR1 SGHRS, CDR2 YFSETQ. V was cut by 0 bases and J by 6 bases, with 16 bases left in between. The CDR3 is 15 residues long. CDR3 sequence reads: CASSLGSLAQPEQYF. In DNA, the CDR3 is TGCGCCAGCAGCTTGGGATCTTTGGCCCAACCCGAGCAGTACTTC.

With respect to this clone: The same CDR3 can be traced to other DNA sequences in this sample. The V and J genes are TRBV14 and TRBJ1-1; a weak D match, TRBD1 (6 bases). Trimming cost V 2 bases and J 5 bases, with 18 bases left between them. Germline V lookup: CDR1 SGHDN, CDR2 FVKESK. The CDR3 is 16 residues long. CDR3 amino acids: CASSQKPAGGLTEAFF. In DNA form, the CDR3 reads TGTGCCAGCAGCCAAAAGCCGGCGGGGGGCTTGACTGAAGCTTTCTTT.

The chain employs TRBV30 and TRBJ2-3; D is ambiguous. The V end lost 4 bases, the J end lost 0 bases, and 8 bases lay between the germline ends. CDR3 size: 13 residues. Germline V lookup: CDR1 GTSNPN, CDR2 SVGIG (reference sequence). The CDR3 coding sequence is TGTGCCTGGAACCGAGAAAGCACAGATACGCAGTATTTT. It encodes CAWNRESTDTQYF.

This clone was detected a few times. The V gene is TRBV19, the J gene TRBJ1-3, with D uncertain. V shed 6 bases and J shed 0 bases, with 9 bases lying between them. In germline, CDR1 is LNHDA, CDR2 SQIVND (reference sequence). This CDR3 comprises 14 residues. The CDR3 region is CASRRESSGNTIYF. In DNA, the CDR3 is TGTGCCAGTAGGAGAGAGAGCTCTGGAAACACCATATATTTT.

This clone showed up just a few times. The J gene is TRBJ2-1, the V gene TRBV5-1, with D hard to call. The CDR3 extends over 17 amino acids. The V end was cut by 5 bases, the J end by 7 bases, with 25 bases between. Germline V gene sequence: CDR1 SGHRS, CDR2 YFSETQ. CDR3 residues: CASRGTGRGRQTNEQFF. The DNA for the CDR3 is TGCGCCAGCAGGGGTACTGGTAGAGGAAGGCAAACGAATGAGCAGTTCTTC.

The chain employs TRBV19 and TRBJ1-2; possible D gene TRBD1, 6 bases. The length of the CDR3 is 13 residues. CDR1 is LNHDA, CDR2 SQIVND, per germline (reference sequence). V dropped 6 bases and J dropped 10 bases, with 18 bases sitting between them. The CDR3 loop reads CASSPDSYGDYTF. The CDR3 region has the DNA TGTGCCAGTAGCCCGGACAGCTACGGGGACTACACCTTC.

The chain joins TRBV30 to TRBJ1-5, with D tentatively TRBD1 (6 bases). Trimming removed 5 bases at V and 2 bases at J, with 10 bases between. The CDR3 extends over 13 amino acids. CDR1 is GTSNPN and CDR2 is SVGIG in the germline V gene (reference sequence). The CDR3 region has the DNA TGTGCCTGGCAGGGGTCGGGCAATCAGCCCCAGCATTTT. Protein product: CAWQGSGNQPQHF. Filled out from reference TRBV30 and TRBJ1-5, the complete variable domain reads SQTIHQWPATLVQPVGSPLSLECTVEGTSNPNLYWYRQAAGRGLQLLFYSVGIGQISSEVPQNLSASRPQDRQFILSSKKLLLSDSGFYLCAWQGSGNQPQHFGDGTRLSIL.

The rearrangement links TRBV6-5 to TRBJ1-2, with TRBD1 matching over 10 bases. Germline V lookup: CDR1 MNHEY, CDR2 SVGAGI. V lost 5 bases and J lost 8; bases outside the gene matches: 2. The CDR3 is made up of 12 amino acids. In DNA, the CDR3 is TGTGCCAGCAGTAAGACAGGGGGCGGCTACACCTTC. Translation gives CASSKTGGGYTF.

The chain has TRBV10-1 and TRBJ2-5; D is possibly TRBD2 (6 bases). The DNA end is a closer match to TRBJ2-7, so the J assignment may be wrong. This CDR3 comprises 15 residues. Germline V CDR1 and CDR2: WNHNN, SYGVQD (reference sequence). The CDR3 DNA follows: TGCGCCAGCAGTGAGTCGCGTACTAGCAGCTACGAGCAGTACTTC. Protein product: CASSESRTSSYEQYF.

CDR3 amino acids: CATSQRLAGPYEQYF. DNA of the CDR3: TGTGCCACCAGCCAACGACTAGCGGGACCCTACGAGCAGTACTTC. The chain couples TRBV15 to TRBJ2-5, with TRBD2 matching 11 bases. The closer fit of TRBJ2-7 to the DNA end suggests the J call may be wrong. This CDR3 comprises 15 residues. CDR1 and CDR2 from the germline V gene are LNHNV and YYDKDF (reference sequence).

This clone was seen a single time. This chain links TRBV7-3 with TRBJ2-1; 9 bases agree with TRBD2. The CDR3 is made up of 15 amino acids. Germline lookup yields CDR1 SGHTA and CDR2 FQGTGA. Unmatched junction bases numbered 9, after V lost 6 bases and J lost 6 bases. The chain's CDR3 is CASSPQGTSFNEQFF. The CDR3 region has the DNA TGTGCCAGCAGTCCGCAGGGGACTAGCTTCAATGAGCAGTTCTTC. The complete variable domain, with remaining parts taken from reference TRBV7-3 and TRBJ2-1, reads GAGVSQTPSNKVTEKGKYVELRCDPISGHTALYWYRQSLGQGPEFLIYFQGTGAADDSGLPNDRFFAVRPEGSVSTLKIQRTERGDSAVYLCASSPQGTSFNEQFFGPGTRLTVL.

The chain links TRBV2 to TRBJ1-5, with TRBD1 as a possible D gene (5 bases). CDR1 is SNHLY, CDR2 FYNNEI, per germline. The CDR3 is 14 amino acids. Between the trimmed V and J ends, which lost 3 bases and 2 bases, there was a span of 8 bases. CDR3 loop: CASSDTGGNQPQHF. The CDR3 DNA sequence: TGTGCCAGCAGTGATACGGGGGGCAATCAGCCCCAGCATTTT.

The gene calls are TRBV7-6 and TRBJ2-7; perhaps TRBD2 as D (6 bases). Germline CDR1 SGHVS, CDR2 FNYEAQ. The V and J ends lost 1 base and 0 bases respectively, with 16 bases between them. The CDR3 is 17 residues long. The CDR3 region is CASSLVLPGRSSYEQYF. The CDR3 DNA reads as TGTGCCAGCAGCTTAGTTCTACCGGGGAGGAGCTCCTACGAGCAGTACTTC.

Only one count was recorded for this clone. The chain links TRBV29-1 to TRBJ2-7; 9 nucleotides match TRBD1. V dropped 4 bases and J dropped 5; count of bases not matched to a gene: 6. CDR1 is SQVTM and CDR2 is ANQGSEA in the germline V gene. The CDR3 has 13 amino acids. The CDR3 protein is CSVAGQGRHEQYF. In nucleotides, the CDR3 is TGCAGCGTTGCGGGACAGGGACGCCACGAGCAGTACTTC.

To note about this clone: The junction departs from germline at one end; a sequencing error may be responsible. V and J are TRBV30 and TRBJ2-7, with 8 nucleotides matching TRBD2. The CDR3 has 11 amino acids. Germline V gives CDR1 GTSNPN, CDR2 SVGIG (reference sequence). CDR3 amino acids: CAWSMGGTSNF. CDR3 in DNA: TGTGCCTGGAGTATGGGGGGGACTAGTAACTTC.

This chain uses TRBV2 with TRBJ1-5; 10 nucleotides align to TRBD1. CDR1 and CDR2 (germline): SNHLY, FYNNEI. The ends lost 6 bases at V and 4 bases at J; junction bases unmatched: 6. The CDR3 consists of 15 residues. The CDR3 DNA reads as TGTGCCAGCAGACGACAGGGGGCAGTGAATCAGCCCCAGCATTTT. Translated: CASRRQGAVNQPQHF.